Given below is one T cell receptor (beta chain) in context. These data come from a study of blood T cell repertoires in COVID-19. Authors' processing steps: By means of reference gene primer amplification, nucleated cell counts were estimated. TCRdb's copy holds only in-frame clones and misses some; the assay was immunoSEQ multiplex PCR. That table is the source of V, J and clone size, and D and trimming were worked out from the DNA. Found here are some 300,000 clones, 70% to 90% of them singletons; the top ten hold over 5%. The clonotype was recovered from a woman in her 50s with COVID-19, enrolled during active disease. The sample taken for sequencing was peripheral blood.

The CDR3 sequence: CASSLNLAQETQYF. DNA of the CDR3: TGTGCCAGCAGCTTAAACCTAGCACAAGAGACCCAGTACTTC. This rearrangement joins TRBV7-8 to TRBJ2-5, with a weak D call TRBD2 (5 bases). The CDR3 length is 14 residues. V was clipped by 2 bases and J by 2 bases, with 9 bases between them. CDR1 and CDR2 (germline): SGHVS, FQNEAQ.